The rows below give T cell receptor beta chains drawn from one sample of a study of T cell repertoires in aging, cancer and after chemotherapy. One entry per CDR3 protein results from TCRdb running MiXCR on the multiplex PCR reads. The profile shows approximately 1,500 distinct CDR3 sequences, roughly 25% of them singletons. The sample comprised blood. Receptor source: a human donor with a blood cancer. CDR3s include the opening cysteine and the closing phenylalanine or tryptophan. Fields, in order: D gene, V gene, clone size, J gene, CDR3 DNA, CDR3 protein. D genes are given only for firm matches. Only part of the rows carry a size: once, few, many, or a class if the clone is expanded.

TRBD1,TRBV5-1,few,TRBJ2-5,TGCGCCAGCAGCTCCACGCCAGGGGGCGAAGAGACCCAGTACTTC,CASSSTPGGEETQYF
TRBD1,TRBV19,medium-sized,TRBJ1-6,TGTGCCAGTACGCTTAGGGACAGGGGTTCACCCCTCCACTTT,CASTLRDRGSPLHF
.,TRBV12-3/TRBV12-4,few,TRBJ2-1,TGTGCCAGCAAAGAACAGGGTAGGGCCACAATCGAGCAGTTCTTC,CASKEQGRATIEQFF
.,TRBV6-1,few,TRBJ2-7,TGTGCCAGCAGTGAAGCGGTGTACGGGCGTAGTTACGAGCAGTACTTC,CASSEAVYGRSYEQYF
.,TRBV6-6,medium-sized,TRBJ2-1,TGTGCCAGCAGTTTCATAAACCGGGACCGCAGTGAGCAGTTCTTC,CASSFINRDRSEQFF
.,TRBV24-1,.,TRBJ1-2,TGTGCCACCAGTGAAGGGCGGAATTATGGCTACACCTTC,CATSEGRNYGYTF
.,TRBV19,.,TRBJ1-1,TGTGCCAGTAGTATAATAGGGCACGGTATTGGAGCTTTCTTT,CASSIIGHGIGAFF
.,TRBV5-6,few,TRBJ1-1,TGTGCCAGCAGCCCCGGTGTGATGAACACTGAAGCTTTCTTT,CASSPGVMNTEAFF
TRBD2,TRBV12-3/TRBV12-4,medium-sized,TRBJ2-3,TGTGCCAGCAGTCACGCGACTAGCGGGGGCACAGATACGCAGTATTTT,CASSHATSGGTDTQYF
.,TRBV14,.,TRBJ2-3,TGTGCCAGCAGCCACAGATGGCCCATCTTAGCTAGCACAGATACGCAGTATTTT,CASSHRWPILASTDTQYF
.,TRBV10-3,.,TRBJ2-1,TGTGCCATCAGTGAGTCGATGGCTAGCGAGGATCACAATGAGCAGTTCTTC,CAISESMASEDHNEQFF
.,TRBV7-9,.,TRBJ2-3,TGTGCCAGCAGCTTCGGGGGAGGCACAGATACGCAGTATTTT,CASSFGGGTDTQYF
TRBD2,TRBV5-5,medium-sized,TRBJ2-3,TGTGCCAGCAGCCCCCTAGCGGGTAGAACAGATACGCAGTATTTT,CASSPLAGRTDTQYF
.,TRBV6-1,medium-sized,TRBJ2-3,TGTGCCAGCAGTGAAGTAAGAACAGATACGCAGTATTTT,CASSEVRTDTQYF
.,TRBV4-2,.,TRBJ1-6,TGTGCCAGCAGCCAAGAGGGGAGGGATTCACCCCTCCACTTT,CASSQEGRDSPLHF
.,TRBV20-1,medium-sized,TRBJ2-4,TGCAGTGCCCCAGGTATCTCCGCCAAAAACATTCAGTACTTC,CSAPGISAKNIQYF
.,TRBV21-1,.,TRBJ2-7,TGTGCCAGCAGCTCAGGGGGCGAGCAGTACTTC,CASSSGGEQYF
TRBD1,TRBV30,.,TRBJ1-5,TGTGCCTGGAGTACGACAGGGTCCCATCAGCCCCAGCATTTT,CAWSTTGSHQPQHF
.,TRBV29-1,few,TRBJ2-4,TGCAGCGTTCGTCGAGGGGAAAACATTCAGTACTTC,CSVRRGENIQYF
TRBD2,TRBV7-6,few,TRBJ2-1,TGTGCCAGCACTTGGACTAGCGGGGAGTACAATGAGCAGTTCTTC,CASTWTSGEYNEQFF